This paragraph reports one TCR beta chain. The antigen this receptor binds is unknown. One base away there is no much larger clone; base qualities are not given. This specimen comes from a study of shared clonotypes between healthy human individuals (dated by TCRdb to 2018 to 2021). General notes on the study: A couple of women and three men aged 18 to 49 years were included in the cohort. For each donor, three plates each were used for CD4 naive and CD4 memory, two plates were used for CD8 naive, and one plate was used for CD8 memory. The study deeply sequenced blood TCR repertoires of about five healthy adults to estimate repertoire size and the extent of clonotype sharing between individuals. To increase sequencing depth and limit assay-specific biases, TCR repertoire library preparation and sequencing were carried out by different laboratories using diverse techniques. Each donor's leukapheresis produced roughly between roughly 0.85 and 10 billion PBMCs.

Study-wide conclusions, independent of this receptor: When several donors were compared, the shared fraction of clonotypes was approximately 5% for naive CD4, 3.5% for naive CD8, 2.3% for memory CD4, and roughly 0.4% for memory CD8. Sampling was restricted to blood, and TCR repertoires in tissues likely differ from the TCR repertoires found in blood. Higher generation probabilities were observed for clonotypes shared by all four sorted-subset donors than for non-shared clonotypes. Even with the large sequencing depth, rarefaction of the sorted-subset datasets indicated that sequencing was incomplete. Naive subsets generally had larger estimated clonotype richness than memory subsets. Pairwise subsampling indicated that sequencing depth was expected to affect the degree of clonotype sharing among donors. Because the study included a small number of donors, the genetic and exposure-history diversity represented was limited.

The donors were healthy, HIV-negative adults with no recently reported acute infections or vaccinations. All donors were Caucasian adults living in Nashville, Tennessee, USA. Magnetic negative selection was used to enrich CD4+ T cells, after which naive cells were positively selected on CD45RA and the negative fraction became the memory subset. Blood was obtained by leukapheresis, after which PBMCs were separated by Ficoll-Histopaque density gradient centrifugation and cryopreserved in liquid nitrogen vapor phase. Purity and quantity of every magnetically sorted T cell population were checked by analytical flow cytometry. Genomic DNA was isolated from each sorted fraction and quantified by UV absorbance on a Nanodrop 2000c. TCR CDR3 regions were amplified from genomic DNA by multiplex PCR using the deep immunoSEQ assay. Extracted genomic DNA from each cell subset was spread evenly across all wells of several immunoSEQ 96-well plates, with each plate serving as a replicate. For sorted subsets, 200 ng of genomic DNA, equivalent to tens of thousands of T cell genomes, went into each replicate PCR. The purified libraries were quantified using a Qubit 3.0 fluorometer, sized with a Bioanalyzer 2100, and then quantified again using the KAPA Library Quantification kit. Each immunoSEQ 96-well plate was sequenced on its own single-read 150-cycle Illumina NextSeq 550 flow cell. Concerning the study's data processing: Because the immunoSEQ output included only junctional sequences and no quality scores, the filtering could not be the same as the filtering used for full-length reads. Sequences were annotated with PyIR, a Python wrapper for IgBLAST v1.9, using IMGT germline references to assign V/J genes and CDR3. Reads were removed for weak V/J assignments (E-value above 1e-6), missing CDR3, stop codons, out-of-frame junctions, or ambiguous translated residues. V3J clonotypes were defined as sequences sharing the same inferred V gene, J gene, and CDR3 amino acid sequence. The percentage overlap between two repertoires was calculated by dividing the number of shared unique clonotypes by the size of the smaller repertoire. Repertoire richness was assessed with RTK rarefaction, the Chao1 estimator, and Recon v2.1 estimates of unobserved clonotypes. For all TCRbeta clonotypes obtained by the gDNA method from several donors, generation probabilities were computed with OLGA. The immuneACCESS repertoire file appears here via TCRdb, limited to in-frame rearrangements. These files lack a portion of the clones; in checked studies, under half of the deficit traces to unresolved V genes, and the cause of the others is not known. Clone size and the V and J calls come from that table; the DNA yielded D and trimming. Here the sample has around 1,100,000 clones; around three quarters occur a single time. 0.89% of the sample comes from the top ten.

The source of this sequence is a man aged 18 to 30 in good health. Some clones in this sample may be carry-over from other donors' samples. Material for sequencing was memory CD4+ T cells from PBMCs. In light of the paper, this sample's cell subset or site label describes: CD45RA-negative fraction.

CDR3 loop: CASSTKNYKESGPQHF. In nucleotide form, the sequence is TGTGCCAGCAGCACCAAGAATTATAAAGAAAGTGGGCCCCAGCATTTT. Recombination connected TRBV14 to TRBJ1-5; there is no confident call for the D gene. Deletion took 5 bases off V and 9 bases off J, with a span of 23 bases between the germline ends. There are 16 amino acids in the CDR3, from cysteine to phenylalanine inclusive. This entry keeps only the CDR3 DNA: 48 bases, framed from base 1. CDR1 SGHDN and CDR2 FVKESK are derived from the germline V gene.